This is a list of T cell receptor beta chains from one sample in a study of T cells after yellow fever vaccination. TCRdb re-derived calls from the 5' RACE reads in MiXCR, one entry per CDR3 protein. The sample lists around 340,000 distinct CDR3 sequences, about an eighth occurring once. This material consisted of CD4+ T cells sorted from PBMCs, taken 15 days after the yellow fever booster vaccination. These receptors were taken from a man aged 18 to 30 who received the YFV17D yellow fever vaccine. Each CDR3 is given with its conserved first and last residue. The D gene is left open where the match is weak. Clone size is given for some rows only: seen once, a few or many times, or a class if the clone is expanded.

D: -
size: -
V: TRBV9
J: TRBJ2-2
DNA: TGTGCCAGCAGCGTAGTTGTTAACACCGGGGAGCTGTTTTTT
CDR3: CASSVVVNTGELFF

D: -
size: few
V: TRBV4-1
J: TRBJ2-1
DNA: TGCGCCAGCAGCCAGCCATATGAGGGCCAGCAGTTCTTC
CDR3: CASSQPYEGQQFF

D: -
size: many
V: TRBV29-1
J: TRBJ1-2
DNA: TGCAGCGTTGCCGGTCCTGGGTATGGCTACACCTTC
CDR3: CSVAGPGYGYTF

D: TRBD2
size: -
V: TRBV7-2
J: TRBJ2-5
DNA: TGTGCCAGCAGCGCAGGACTAGTCAGCGGGACCCAGTACTTC
CDR3: CASSAGLVSGTQYF

D: -
size: -
V: TRBV24-1
J: TRBJ2-3
DNA: TGTGCCACCAGTTACGGAGGGCGCTCGGAGGATACGCAGTATTTT
CDR3: CATSYGGRSEDTQYF

D: -
size: few
V: TRBV10-3
J: TRBJ2-3
DNA: TGTGCCATCACGGACACAAAATCTAGCACAGATACGCAGTATTTT
CDR3: CAITDTKSSTDTQYF

D: -
size: -
V: TRBV4-1
J: TRBJ1-1
DNA: TGCGCCAGCAGCCAAGTTAGAAGTTGGACTGAAGCTTTCTTT
CDR3: CASSQVRSWTEAFF

D: TRBD2
size: -
V: TRBV20-1
J: TRBJ2-5
DNA: TGCAGTGCTAGTACTAGCGGGGGCCGAGAGACCCAGTACTTC
CDR3: CSASTSGGRETQYF

D: -
size: -
V: TRBV20-1
J: TRBJ2-1
DNA: TGCAGTGGCCAGACAGAATACAATGAGCAGTTCTTC
CDR3: CSGQTEYNEQFF

D: TRBD1
size: many
V: TRBV5-1
J: TRBJ2-3
DNA: TGCGCCAGCAGCTTTGGACAGGGAAAGACAGATACGCAGTATTTT
CDR3: CASSFGQGKTDTQYF

D: TRBD1
size: once
V: TRBV5-1
J: TRBJ2-2
DNA: TGCGCCAGCAGCAAACAGCGGAGTCGGACAGGGCTGGGGGAGCTGTTTTTT
CDR3: CASSKQRSRTGLGELFF

D: -
size: many
V: TRBV5-6
J: TRBJ2-3
DNA: TGTGCCAGCAGCTTGGCCTTGGCGGTGCCGCAGTATTTT
CDR3: CASSLALAVPQYF

D: -
size: few
V: TRBV7-2
J: TRBJ1-5
DNA: TGTGCCAGCAGCTTAGAGAGTAATCAGCCCCAGCATTTT
CDR3: CASSLESNQPQHF

D: -
size: -
V: TRBV29-1
J: TRBJ1-2
DNA: TGCAGCGTTGTCGACCTCGGGGAGGGCTATGGCTACACCTTC
CDR3: CSVVDLGEGYGYTF

D: -
size: -
V: TRBV20-1
J: TRBJ1-1
DNA: TGCAGCCCTGCACCTCATACGAACACTGAAGCTTTCTTT
CDR3: CSPAPHTNTEAFF

D: -
size: once
V: TRBV12-3/TRBV12-4
J: TRBJ2-3
DNA: TGTGCCAGCAGTTTATCTGGCGCTACGCAGTATTTT
CDR3: CASSLSGATQYF

D: -
size: few
V: TRBV7-9
J: TRBJ1-2
DNA: TGTGCCAGCAGCCCCGGTTACTATGGCTACACCTTC
CDR3: CASSPGYYGYTF

D: -
size: few
V: TRBV6-5
J: TRBJ2-7
DNA: TGTGCCACCCGGGTAGGGAGGACCCGGGACGAGCAGTACTTC
CDR3: CATRVGRTRDEQYF

D: -
size: -
V: TRBV6-5
J: TRBJ1-3
DNA: TGTGCCAGCAGTTCGGGGAGCTCTGGAAACACCATATATTTT
CDR3: CASSSGSSGNTIYF

D: TRBD1
size: many
V: TRBV5-1
J: TRBJ2-3
DNA: TGCGCCAGCACCGCCAAGACAGGGCCTCAGGATACGCAGTATTTT
CDR3: CASTAKTGPQDTQYF

D: TRBD2
size: -
V: TRBV28
J: TRBJ2-1
DNA: TGTGCCAGCCACTTTGGGGGGGCCTACAATGAGCAGTTCTTC
CDR3: CASHFGGAYNEQFF

D: TRBD2
size: few
V: TRBV15
J: TRBJ2-3
DNA: TGTGCCACCAGCCGCCTAGGGAGCGGGGGAGATACGCAGTATTTT
CDR3: CATSRLGSGGDTQYF

D: -
size: -
V: TRBV27
J: TRBJ2-1
DNA: TGTGCCAGCCAACCGTCCCCGAACAGGGAGGGTGAGCAGTTCTTC
CDR3: CASQPSPNREGEQFF

D: -
size: many
V: TRBV30
J: TRBJ2-7
DNA: TGTGCCTGGAGTGAGCCTTGGGAGTACAGAGTCGAGCAGTACTTC
CDR3: CAWSEPWEYRVEQYF

D: -
size: -
V: TRBV15
J: TRBJ2-1
DNA: TGTGCCACCAGCAGAGATCCCCTAGGGGGGGCTGAGTTCAATGAGCAGTTCTTC
CDR3: CATSRDPLGGAEFNEQFF

D: TRBD1
size: many
V: TRBV7-2
J: TRBJ2-4
DNA: TGTGCCAGCAGCTTATCCCAAGGACAGGGGGCCAAAAACATTCAGTACTTC
CDR3: CASSLSQGQGAKNIQYF

D: -
size: few
V: TRBV15
J: TRBJ1-1
DNA: TGTGCCACCAGCAGAGATCTCGGAAGGTTGAACACTGAAGCTTTCTTT
CDR3: CATSRDLGRLNTEAFF

D: TRBD2
size: -
V: TRBV10-3
J: TRBJ2-3
DNA: TGTGCCGCCAGGACTAGCGGGGGGCTATACACAGATACGCAGTATTTT
CDR3: CAARTSGGLYTDTQYF

D: TRBD1
size: few
V: TRBV4-3
J: TRBJ2-6
DNA: TGCGCCAGCAGCCAACCGGGACAGGGGCCCTCTGGGGCCAACGTCCTGACTTTC
CDR3: CASSQPGQGPSGANVLTF

D: -
size: -
V: TRBV24-1
J: TRBJ2-2
DNA: TGTGCCACCGGGGACGAGAACACCGGGGAGCTGTTTTTT
CDR3: CATGDENTGELFF

D: -
size: few
V: TRBV5-1
J: TRBJ2-2
DNA: TGCGCCAGCAGCTGGCAGGGGACCCTCACCGGGGAGCTGTTTTTT
CDR3: CASSWQGTLTGELFF

D: -
size: few
V: TRBV4-1
J: TRBJ2-3
DNA: TGCGCCAGCAGCCACGCCGAGGACAGTTGGGGCACAGATACGCAGTATTTT
CDR3: CASSHAEDSWGTDTQYF

D: -
size: few
V: TRBV12-3/TRBV12-4
J: TRBJ1-1
DNA: TGTGCCAGCAGACCTTCCAGGGGATGGACTGAAGCTTTCTTT
CDR3: CASRPSRGWTEAFF

D: TRBD2
size: few
V: TRBV2
J: TRBJ2-1
DNA: TGTGCCAGCAGTGCAGCGGGGAATCACAATGAGCAGTTCTTC
CDR3: CASSAAGNHNEQFF

D: -
size: few
V: TRBV27
J: TRBJ1-4
DNA: TGTGCCAGCAGGAAACCGGGGGTCGGGGAAAAACTGTTTTTT
CDR3: CASRKPGVGEKLFF

D: -
size: few
V: TRBV20-1
J: TRBJ2-1
DNA: TGCAGTGCTAGGGGAGCAGCTGAGCAGTTCTTC
CDR3: CSARGAAEQFF

D: -
size: -
V: TRBV11-2
J: TRBJ1-2
DNA: TGTGCCAGCAGCTTAGGGTGGACTGGCTATGGCTACACCTTC
CDR3: CASSLGWTGYGYTF

D: -
size: -
V: TRBV7-9
J: TRBJ1-2
DNA: TGTGCCAGCAGTCTCCACGACTATGGCTACACCTTC
CDR3: CASSLHDYGYTF

D: -
size: -
V: TRBV6-6
J: TRBJ2-6
DNA: TGTGCCAGCAGTTCCCCAACAGCCTCTGGGGCCAACGTCCTGACTTTC
CDR3: CASSSPTASGANVLTF

D: TRBD2
size: few
V: TRBV6-1
J: TRBJ2-3
DNA: TGTGCCAGCAGGAGCGGGGGGGCCCCAGATACGCAGTATTTT
CDR3: CASRSGGAPDTQYF

D: TRBD1
size: few
V: TRBV4-1
J: TRBJ1-2
DNA: TGCGCCAGCAGCCAACAGACAGGGCTCGGCTATGGCTACACCTTC
CDR3: CASSQQTGLGYGYTF

D: -
size: -
V: TRBV18
J: TRBJ1-5
DNA: TGTGCCAGCTCAGGGGACCCCAATCAGCCCCAGCATTTT
CDR3: CASSGDPNQPQHF

D: -
size: many
V: TRBV18
J: TRBJ1-1
DNA: TGTGCCAGCTCAGCGAAGGCCTGGGTAGGTGGAACTGAAGCTTTCTTT
CDR3: CASSAKAWVGGTEAFF

D: -
size: -
V: TRBV6-6
J: TRBJ2-5
DNA: TGTGCCAGCAGTTCAGCGGATAAAGAGACCCAGTACTTC
CDR3: CASSSADKETQYF

D: -
size: few
V: TRBV9
J: TRBJ2-5
DNA: TGTGCCAGCAGCGTAGTAGGTTCCCAAGAGACCCAGTACTTC
CDR3: CASSVVGSQETQYF

D: -
size: few
V: TRBV27
J: TRBJ1-6
DNA: TGTGCCAGCAGTTTTTGGGACCCGATCGCCCTCCACTTT
CDR3: CASSFWDPIALHF

D: -
size: few
V: TRBV5-6
J: TRBJ2-7
DNA: TGTGCCAGCTCCTTTGCGGGGGAGCAGTACTTC
CDR3: CASSFAGEQYF

D: -
size: many
V: TRBV15
J: TRBJ2-1
DNA: TGTGCCACCAGCAGGGACCCAGCGACACTGTACAATGAGCAGTTCTTC
CDR3: CATSRDPATLYNEQFF

D: -
size: few
V: TRBV20-1
J: TRBJ2-2
DNA: TGCAGTGCAACGAATACTCTGACGGGACACTTAACCGGGGAGCTGTTTTTT
CDR3: CSATNTLTGHLTGELFF

D: -
size: few
V: TRBV4-3
J: TRBJ2-5
DNA: TGCGCCAGCAGCCAAGTTACTCTTATGTACCAAGAGACCCAGTACTTC
CDR3: CASSQVTLMYQETQYF

D: -
size: few
V: TRBV7-2
J: TRBJ2-1
DNA: TGTGCCAGCAGCTTAGCGAGGACGGCCAATGAGCAGTTCTTC
CDR3: CASSLARTANEQFF

D: -
size: -
V: TRBV3-1
J: TRBJ2-2
DNA: TGTGCCAGCACCCCGGCCGCGAACACCGGGGAGCTGTTTTTT
CDR3: CASTPAANTGELFF

D: -
size: few
V: TRBV5-6
J: TRBJ1-1
DNA: TGTGCCAGCAGCTTGTTCACGAACACTGAAGCTTTCTTT
CDR3: CASSLFTNTEAFF

D: -
size: few
V: TRBV4-3
J: TRBJ2-7
DNA: TGCGCCAGCAGCCAGGAGGGGAGGAACAAGCAGTACTTC
CDR3: CASSQEGRNKQYF